These 19 T cell receptor beta chains originate from one sample sequenced in a study of regulatory T cells in long-lasting Graves disease. Time point here: persistent/refractory GD, antithyroid drugs over 5 years with positive TRAb. RNA isolated from PBMCs was used to make the TCR library. According to the study, TCR beta libraries were built with iRepertoire HTBI primers and CDR3-region Arm-PCR. TCRdb ran MiXCR on the multiplex PCR reads and lists one entry per CDR3 protein. The sample shows 300,000 to 350,000 distinct CDR3 sequences, less than 20% of them seen only once. The input for sequencing was peripheral blood mononuclear cells (PBMCs), taken when the disease was refractory, from a patient treated with antithyroid drugs. The receptors here all came from a female donor with Graves disease.

The table lists this clonotype with a few counts. This chain connects TRBV11-2 to TRBJ2-7; D not resolved. V was trimmed by 1 base and J by 13 bases, leaving 14 bases between them. Germline-derived CDR1 and CDR2 are SGHAT and FQNNGV. CDR3 length: 12 amino acids. CDR3 loop: CASSLGRTGQYF. DNA for the CDR3: TGTGCCAGCAGCTTAGGGCGGACGGGTCAATACTTC.

In this sample, this clonotype turned up a few times. This rearrangement joins TRBV13 to TRBJ2-5; D remains ambiguous. Per germline, CDR1 PRHDT and CDR2 FYEKMQ (reference sequence). The CDR3 runs to 16 residues. V lost 5 bases and J lost 3, with 19 bases in between. CDR3 in amino acids: CASSRAFETQEETQYF. The CDR3 coding sequence is TGTGCCAGCAGCCGAGCATTTGAGACTCAAGAAGAGACCCAGTACTTC.

The chain uses TRBV12-3 or TRBV12-4 and TRBJ2-5; D is unresolved. The CDR3 runs to 12 residues. V was shortened by 4 bases and J by 5 bases, with 8 bases between the two germline ends. The CDR3 protein is CASSSRSETQYF. Written as DNA, the CDR3 is TGTGCCAGCAGTTCTCGGTCGGAGACCCAGTACTTC.

In this sample, this clonotype turned up a few times. This chain links TRBV3-1 with TRBJ2-2; D not certain. V lost 0 bases, J lost 4 bases, and 12 bases lay in between. CDR1 and CDR2 (germline): LGHDT, YNNKEL (reference sequence). This CDR3 spans 16 amino acids. DNA of the CDR3: TGTGCCAGCAGCCAAGAGTACTTGAGCAGCACCGGGGAGCTGTTTTTT. Amino acids: CASSQEYLSSTGELFF. The whole variable domain, filled in from reference TRBV3-1 and TRBJ2-2, reads DTAVSQTPKYLVTQMGNDKSIKCEQNLGHDTMYWYKQDSKKFLKIMFSYNNKELIINETVPNRFSPKSPDKAHLNLHINSLELGDSAVYFCASSQEYLSSTGELFFGEGSRLTVL.

This clonotype has at least ten counts. The gene calls are TRBV7-2 and TRBJ1-2; D may be TRBD1 (6 bases). This CDR3 has 18 residues. CDR1 SGHTA and CDR2 FQGNSA come from the germline V gene. Trimming stripped 0 bases from V and 4 bases from J, with 21 bases between. The DNA for the CDR3 is TGTGCCAGCAGCTTAGCGCTTATAATGGGGGGGGCGACCTATGGCTACACCTTC. Its translation is CASSLALIMGGATYGYTF.

In its sample, this clonotype was seen a few times. V usage is TRBV20-1 and J usage is TRBJ2-7; 8 positions match TRBD2. Trimming cost V 7 bases and J 6 bases; bases outside gene matches: 8. This CDR3 comprises 12 residues. The germline V gene encodes CDR1 DFQATT and CDR2 SNEGSKA (reference sequence). CDR3 in amino acids: CSVAAGVSEQYF. The CDR3 nucleotides are TGCAGTGTAGCAGCGGGAGTATCCGAGCAGTACTTC.

In its sample, this clonotype was seen many times. J is TRBJ2-7 and V is TRBV6-1; D may be TRBD2 (5 bases). The germline CDR1 and CDR2 sequences are MNHNS and SASEGT. CDR3 length equals 15 residues. The V and J ends lost 2 bases and 2 bases respectively, with 13 bases between them. The CDR3: CASSELRGFTYEQYF. In DNA, the CDR3 is TGTGCCAGCAGTGAACTTCGGGGTTTTACCTACGAGCAGTACTTC.

At least ten counts were recorded for this clonotype. Here the CDR3 DNA reads TGTGCCAGCAGCTTATCCATTACCAGGATAACTTTCTTT. Translating gives CASSLSITRITFF. This chain uses TRBV11-3 with TRBJ1-1; the D is unclear. The CDR3 has 13 residues. Deletions cut 2 bases from V and 12 bases from J, with 16 bases between. Germline values: CDR1 SGHNT, CDR2 YENEEA.

This clonotype was seen many times. The chain joins TRBV3-1 to TRBJ1-6, with D perhaps TRBD1 (5 bases). V lost 0 bases to trimming and J lost 7 bases, with 13 bases between them. There are 16 residues in the CDR3. From germline, CDR1 is LGHDT and CDR2 YNNKEL (reference sequence). The CDR3 is CASSQESRTPNSPLHF. The CDR3 nucleotides are TGTGCCAGCAGCCAAGAAAGTCGGACACCCAATTCACCCCTCCACTTT.

The rearrangement joins TRBV30 to TRBJ1-2; no definite D call. This CDR3 is 12 amino acids long. Trimming stripped 4 bases from V and 4 bases from J, with 10 bases between. Germline V lookup: CDR1 GTSNPN, CDR2 SVGIG (reference sequence). Here the CDR3 reads CAWTAYTYGYTF. In DNA form, the CDR3 reads TGTGCCTGGACCGCCTACACCTATGGCTACACCTTC.

This chain uses TRBV5-1 with TRBJ2-1; possibly TRBD2 for D (6 bases). V lost 5 bases and J lost 5, with 17 bases in between. This CDR3 is built from 15 residues. Germline V gene lookup returns CDR1 SGHRS and CDR2 YFSETQ. The CDR3, as DNA: TGCGCCAGCAGAGACGGGAGTAGTAGCAACAATGAGCAGTTCTTC. This translates into CASRDGSSSNNEQFF.

The chain couples TRBV10-3 to TRBJ1-6; D not resolved. With 6 bases removed from V and 0 bases from J, the gap between germline ends came to 12 bases. CDR1 and CDR2 from the germline V gene are ENHRY and SYGVKD. The CDR3 is made up of 16 amino acids. The DNA for the CDR3 is TGTGCCATCAGAAGTGGGGAAAGCTCCTATAATTCACCCCTCCACTTT. This encodes CAIRSGESSYNSPLHF.

Concerning this clonotype itself: Just one base apart from a much larger clone, this may be a read error. The J gene is TRBJ2-5, the V gene TRBV20-1; D is uncertain. Trimming took off 5 bases at V and 0 bases at J, with 13 bases between the two ends. The CDR3 has 14 residues. Per germline, CDR1 DFQATT and CDR2 SNEGSKA (reference sequence). Written as DNA, the CDR3 is TGCAGTGCTGGTCCGAGACACCACCAAGAGACCCAGTACTTC. Its protein is CSAGPRHHQETQYF.

This clonotype was detected ten times or more. The rearrangement uses TRBV24-1 and TRBJ1-5; no clear D. Germline V gives CDR1 KGHDR, CDR2 SFDVKD. Trimming left V 4 bases short and J 3 bases short, with 9 bases between. The CDR3 totals 14 residues. The CDR3: CATSDPTANQPQHF. For the CDR3, the DNA is TGTGCCACCAGTGACCCCACGGCCAATCAGCCCCAGCATTTT.

This clonotype was counted ten times or more. The chain is built from TRBV6-9 and TRBJ1-2; D unclear. This CDR3 is built from 14 residues. The germline V gene has CDR1 MNHGY and CDR2 SVAAGI. V shed 3 bases and J shed 5 bases, with 13 bases lying between them. The CDR3 region is CASSYRHHGYGYTF. Written as DNA, the CDR3 is TGTGCCAGCAGTTACCGACACCACGGGTATGGCTACACCTTC.

This clonotype was picked up many times. This sequence joins TRBV12-3 or TRBV12-4 and TRBJ1-1; tentative D call: TRBD1 (5 bases). This CDR3 is built from 13 residues. V was pared by 6 bases and J by 10 bases, with 18 bases between. The CDR3 here is CASSQMTQGIAFF. The CDR3 DNA follows: TGTGCCAGCAGCCAGATGACTCAGGGTATAGCTTTCTTT.

In its sample, this clonotype was seen many times. This rearrangement joins TRBV7-8 to TRBJ2-5, with no clear D. The CDR3 loop spans 14 amino acids. The germline CDR1 and CDR2 sequences are SGHVS and FQNEAQ. Deletions cut 4 bases from V and 5 bases from J, with 14 bases between. CDR3 protein: CASSSNRRVETQYF. CDR3 sequence (DNA): TGTGCCAGCAGCTCCAATAGGCGTGTGGAGACCCAGTACTTC.

J is TRBJ2-1 and V is TRBV2; the match to TRBD1 covers 10 bases. CDR3 size: 17 residues. The junction had 20 bases not matched to a gene; V was cut back by 5 bases and J by 13 bases. CDR1 is SNHLY, CDR2 FYNNEI, per germline. Here the CDR3 DNA reads TGTGCCAGCAGTCAGGCGACAGGGGGCATTGGTTCTAGCACTCAGTTCTTC. It yields the protein CASSQATGGIGSSTQFF.

The sample holds many counts of this clonotype. V and J are TRBV6-1 and TRBJ1-5; 8 bases are a match to TRBD1. V gave up 5 bases and J gave up 6 bases; unmatched junction bases: 9. This CDR3 spans 15 amino acids. The germline gives CDR1 MNHNS, CDR2 SASEGT. In DNA, the CDR3 is TGTGCCAGCAGTCCAACGACAGGGGCTATTCAGCCCCAGCATTTT. Encoded protein: CASSPTTGAIQPQHF.